Listed below are T cell receptor beta chains from one sample, sequenced in a study of blood T cells in healthy people across ages. From the 5' RACE reads, TCRdb called clonotypes with MiXCR, one entry per CDR3 protein. This sample carries about 1.5 million distinct CDR3 sequences, 35% to 45% of them seen once, and the ten largest clones take 4%. The sample was blood. The receptors come from a young woman in good health. CDR3s include the opening cysteine and the closing phenylalanine or tryptophan. D genes are given only for firm matches. A clone size is listed for some rows: how often the clone was seen (once, few, many), or a class if it is expanded.

NA	TRBV5-1	TRBJ2-5	few	14	CASSFAGDQGTQYF	TGCGCCAGCAGCTTTGCAGGGGACCAAGGGACCCAGTACTTC
NA	TRBV15	TRBJ2-1	NA	17	CATSSLGQGKSYNEQFF	TGTGCCACCAGCAGCCTCGGGCAGGGGAAAAGTTACAATGAGCAGTTCTTC
NA	TRBV7-6	TRBJ2-5	NA	16	CASSLDPYEVQETQYF	TGTGCCAGCAGCTTAGATCCTTACGAGGTCCAAGAGACCCAGTACTTC
NA	TRBV6-6	TRBJ2-3	few	14	CASTRDGGADTQYF	TGTGCCAGCACTAGGGATGGGGGGGCTGATACGCAGTATTTT
NA	TRBV28	TRBJ2-1	NA	19	CASSLWTSTPGRGYNEQFF	TGTGCCAGCAGCCTTTGGACCTCAACACCGGGACGGGGCTACAATGAGCAGTTCTTC
TRBD2	TRBV10-3	TRBJ2-7	few	11	CAVAGGYEQYF	TGTGCCGTAGCGGGGGGCTACGAGCAGTACTTC
NA	TRBV29-1	TRBJ2-1	NA	16	CSVEGTRADSYNEQFF	TGCAGCGTTGAGGGCACCAGGGCGGACTCCTACAATGAGCAGTTCTTC
NA	TRBV28	TRBJ2-7	NA	14	CASSGRRANYEQYF	TGTGCCAGCAGTGGCCGCCGGGCCAACTACGAGCAGTACTTC
NA	TRBV6-6	TRBJ1-4	few	14	CASSLTGPNEKLFF	TGTGCCAGCAGTTTGACAGGCCCTAATGAAAAACTGTTTTTT
NA	TRBV7-2	TRBJ2-5	NA	14	CASNLAGGRKTQYF	TGTGCCAGCAACCTTGCGGGCGGGCGAAAGACCCAGTACTTC
TRBD2	TRBV7-9	TRBJ2-3	NA	13	CASRRLAGDTQYF	TGTGCCAGCAGAAGACTAGCAGGAGATACGCAGTATTTT
NA	TRBV7-9	TRBJ2-7	few	16	CASSHPFGRGSYEQYF	TGTGCCAGCAGCCACCCCTTTGGTCGCGGGTCCTACGAGCAGTACTTC
NA	TRBV18	TRBJ1-1	NA	15	CASSPSTQVNTEAFF	TGTGCCAGCTCACCGAGCACCCAGGTGAACACTGAAGCTTTCTTT
NA	TRBV2	TRBJ2-7	few	13	CASSPERLVRRYF	TGTGCCAGCAGTCCAGAGAGACTAGTCCGAAGGTACTTC
TRBD2	TRBV29-1	TRBJ2-5	NA	12	CSGVLSGETQYF	TGCAGCGGGGTTCTTAGCGGGGAGACCCAGTACTTC
NA	TRBV12-3/TRBV12-4	TRBJ2-1	NA	15	CASSNLWGSYNEQFF	TGTGCCAGCAGTAACCTTTGGGGCTCCTACAATGAGCAGTTCTTC
TRBD1	TRBV7-2	TRBJ1-1	NA	16	CASSEAPGQGANRAFF	TGTGCCAGCAGCGAGGCCCCGGGACAGGGGGCTAATCGGGCTTTCTTT
NA	TRBV4-3	TRBJ2-7	few	13	CASSSGVGVEQYF	TGCGCCAGCAGTTCCGGGGTGGGGGTCGAGCAGTACTTC
NA	TRBV4-1	TRBJ2-5	few	15	CASSQDGWQMETQYF	TGCGCCAGCAGCCAAGACGGTTGGCAGATGGAGACCCAGTACTTC
NA	TRBV10-3	TRBJ1-1	NA	15	CAISDLGKMNTEAFF	TGTGCCATCAGTGATCTCGGAAAAATGAACACTGAAGCTTTCTTT
TRBD2	TRBV10-3	TRBJ2-7	NA	13	CAIRGGTTYEQYF	TGTGCCATCAGGGGGGGGACTACCTACGAGCAGTACTTC
NA	TRBV7-9	TRBJ2-7	few	14	CASSLEVGIGEQYF	TGTGCCAGCAGCTTAGAGGTTGGAATTGGCGAGCAGTACTTC
NA	TRBV6-6	TRBJ2-7	NA	15	CASSYTTLRAWEQYF	TGTGCCAGCAGTTACACCACGCTAAGGGCTTGGGAGCAGTACTTC
NA	TRBV30	TRBJ2-3	many	12	CAWSARPQSQYF	TGTGCCTGGAGTGCAAGACCGCAATCGCAGTATTTT
NA	TRBV10-3	TRBJ2-5	few	14	CAISDRVSQETQYF	TGTGCCATCAGTGATAGAGTCAGCCAAGAGACCCAGTACTTC
TRBD1	TRBV9	TRBJ2-7	few	17	CASSVSGGAGGYNEQYF	TGTGCCAGCAGCGTAAGTGGAGGGGCAGGGGGCTACAATGAGCAGTACTTC
TRBD1	TRBV20-1	TRBJ2-5	few	13	CSARGQGAKTQYF	TGCAGTGCTAGAGGACAGGGGGCGAAGACCCAGTACTTC
TRBD2	TRBV29-1	TRBJ2-1	few	14	CSVDLLAYNNEQFF	TGCAGCGTTGATCTACTAGCGTATAACAATGAGCAGTTCTTC
NA	TRBV29-1	TRBJ2-7	few	13	CSVDLSGNYEQYF	TGCAGCGTTGACCTCAGTGGTAACTACGAGCAGTACTTC
NA	TRBV20-1	TRBJ2-2	NA	12	CSAGRQTGELFF	TGCAGTGCTGGGCGACAAACCGGGGAGCTGTTTTTT
TRBD1	TRBV20-1	TRBJ2-3	NA	14	CSARDPRQGDTQYF	TGCAGTGCTAGAGATCCAAGACAGGGGGATACGCAGTATTTT
NA	TRBV7-9	TRBJ1-2	NA	18	CASSLAFPGQSFNYGYTF	TGTGCCAGCAGCTTAGCTTTCCCGGGACAATCCTTTAACTATGGCTACACCTTC
NA	TRBV5-1	TRBJ1-2	few	14	CASSLDFGGGGYTF	TGCGCCAGCAGCTTGGATTTCGGGGGCGGTGGCTACACCTTC
TRBD2	TRBV5-1	TRBJ2-1	NA	14	CASSPTSADNEQFF	TGCGCCAGCAGCCCCACTAGCGCTGACAATGAGCAGTTCTTC